Presented here are 10 T cell receptor beta chains from one specimen sequenced in a study of OX40 agonist ivuxolimab in advanced cancers. Sequencing used immunoSEQ multiplex PCR; TCRdb keeps in-frame clones, though not all of them. This sample has about 110,000 clones, with around 93% found just once. The sequencing here drew on CD4+ or CD8+ T cells sorted from blood, taken in a trial of the OX40 agonist ivuxolimab. The receptors were sampled from an adult with an advanced solid tumor such as melanoma, head and neck, liver or kidney cancer.

The rearrangement links TRBV19 to TRBJ1-2; 9 positions agree with TRBD1. The CDR3 contains 15 residues. Germline CDR1 is LNHDA and CDR2 is SQIVND (reference sequence). With V trimmed by 8 bases and J by 3 bases, 10 bases remained unmatched. CDR3 amino acids: CASSTGGPLDYGYTF. The CDR3 DNA is TGTGCCAGTTCTACAGGGGGCCCTTTGGACTATGGCTACACCTTC.

The chain is built from TRBV11-1 and TRBJ2-2, with a tentative D call TRBD2 (6 bases). V was clipped by 1 base and J by 7 bases, with 7 bases between them. The CDR3 is 13 residues long. Germline assignment: CDR1 SGHAT and CDR2 FQDESV (reference sequence). The CDR3 loop is CASSLGRGGELFF. The CDR3 nucleotides read TGTGCCAGCAGCTTAGGGAGGGGCGGGGAGCTGTTTTTT.

This chain uses TRBV19 with TRBJ1-5, with 9 bases identical to TRBD1. This CDR3 comprises 15 residues. In germline, CDR1 is LNHDA, CDR2 SQIVND (reference sequence). V shed 9 bases and J 7 bases; nucleotides not matched to a gene: 13. The CDR3 nucleotides are TGTGCCAGCCGGTCCGGGACAGGGATTATCCAGCCCCAGCATTTT. Translation gives CASRSGTGIIQPQHF.

The rearrangement joins TRBV25-1 to TRBJ2-4; no firm D call. Germline V gives CDR1 MGHDK, CDR2 SYGVNS. The CDR3 is 15 residues long. Trimming took off 0 bases at V and 0 bases at J, with 6 bases between the two ends. Here the CDR3 reads CASSEYVLAKNIQYF. The DNA of the CDR3 is TGTGCCAGCAGTGAATACGTACTAGCCAAAAACATTCAGTACTTC.

This chain uses TRBV5-8 with TRBJ2-3; 10 bases agree with TRBD2. The CDR3 contains 16 residues. Germline loops: CDR1 SGHTS, CDR2 YDEGEE. With V trimmed by 8 bases and J by 3 bases, 12 bases remained unmatched. CDR3 sequence reads: CASLRGAGGPTDTQYF. In DNA form, the CDR3 reads TGTGCCAGTCTGAGGGGAGCGGGGGGGCCAACAGATACGCAGTATTTT.

The chain has TRBV6-1 and TRBJ2-7; D is ambiguous. The CDR3 runs 14 residues. V lost 8 bases to trimming and J lost 2 bases, with 16 bases between them. Germline V gene sequence: CDR1 MNHNS, CDR2 SASEGT. As DNA, the CDR3 is TGTGCCAGCGGGCACACCCGCCAGACCTACGAGCAGTACTTC. Translated, it gives CASGHTRQTYEQYF.

V is TRBV5-5 and J is TRBJ1-5; D not resolved. The CDR3 has 13 residues. CDR1 is SGHKS, CDR2 YYEKEE, per germline (reference sequence). The germline V and J ends were trimmed by 4 bases and 5 bases, with 10 bases remaining between them. Written as DNA, the CDR3 is TGTGCCAGCAGCCGTGAAGACTATCAGCCCCAGCATTTT. Protein: CASSREDYQPQHF.

The chain is built from TRBV5-4 and TRBJ1-1; the match to TRBD1 covers 8 bases. The V gene end was trimmed by 4 bases and the J gene end by 2 bases; junction bases not matched to a gene: 7. The CDR3 has 15 amino acids. The germline gives CDR1 SGHNT, CDR2 YYREEE (reference sequence). CDR3 in amino acids: CASSPLGQENTEAFF. CDR3 coding DNA: TGTGCCAGCAGCCCATTGGGACAGGAAAACACTGAAGCTTTCTTT.

This chain links TRBV2 with TRBJ2-1; D is perhaps TRBD1 (7 bases). Germline-derived CDR1 and CDR2 are SNHLY and FYNNEI. This CDR3 is built from 13 residues. V gave up 6 bases and J gave up 3 bases, with 9 bases separating them. The CDR3 here is CASSQGGYNEQFF. CDR3 nucleotides: TGTGCCAGCAGCCAGGGGGGCTACAATGAGCAGTTCTTC.

The chain uses TRBV6-6 and TRBJ1-5; D remains ambiguous. The CDR3 covers 13 residues. Trimming removed 4 bases at V and 7 bases at J, with 11 bases between. Germline loops: CDR1 MNHNY, CDR2 SVGAGI (reference sequence). The CDR3 protein is CASSSPPEQPQHF. CDR3 DNA: TGTGCCAGCAGTTCCCCCCCGGAGCAGCCCCAGCATTTT.